At least ten counts were recorded for the clone carrying this T cell receptor beta chain. Its cognate antigen is unknown. The sample is drawn from a study of blood T cells in healthy people across ages. With a J-beta primer mix and a sample-barcoded 5' primer, a second PCR ran 7 to 11 cycles. TCRdb analysed the 5' RACE reads with MiXCR anew, one entry per CDR3 protein. The table lists around 500,000 distinct CDR3 sequences, roughly 48% of them singletons, with roughly 24% in the top ten. Trimming took 6 bases from V and 7 from J, leaving 19 bases between them. The CDR3 is made up of 15 amino acids. Germline-derived CDR1 and CDR2 are MNHEY and SVGAGI. Study-level findings and limits: No one knew whether donors had CMV, which possibly confounded expanded clonotype changes. As naive T cell percentage varied, TCR beta diversity correlated strongly with it.

For every donor, a draw yielded about 10 milliliters of peripheral blood. This receptor was obtained from a man older than 75 in good health. The V call is TRBV6-5, the J call TRBJ2-1, with TRBD1 as a possible D gene (7 bases). The sequencing input was blood. CDR3 loop: CASRMDRRGSNEQFF. As DNA, the CDR3 is TGTGCCAGCAGGATGGACAGGAGGGGAAGTAATGAGCAGTTCTTC.